A selection of T cell receptor beta chains follows, all from one sample in a study of CD8+CD57+ T cells in acquired aplastic anemia. MiXCR was run by TCRdb on the reads, yielding one entry per CDR3 protein. The sample carries 150,000 to 200,000 distinct CDR3 sequences, over 60% recorded once. The sequenced sample consisted of sorted CD4+, CD8+, or CD8+CD57+ T cells (not recorded which) from PBMCs. The receptors derive from a human donor with severe aplastic anemia or a healthy control (not recorded which). Both conserved end residues are part of each CDR3. A D gene is named only where the DNA matches it firmly. Some rows have no size entry. The others give once, few or many, or a class for an expanded clone.

TRBV20-1	many	.	TRBJ2-3	CSARDLVTDTQYF	TGCAGTGCTAGAGACCTAGTCACAGATACGCAGTATTTT
TRBV7-9	.	.	TRBJ2-7	CASSSRTSYEQYF	TGTGCCAGCAGTTCTAGGACGTCCTACGAGCAGTACTTC
TRBV7-9	few	.	TRBJ2-7	CASSQPGHDYEQYF	TGTGCCAGCAGCCAACCGGGACACGATTACGAGCAGTACTTC
TRBV5-1	.	.	TRBJ2-7	CASSYPGRNYEQYF	TGCGCCAGCAGCTATCCGGGCCGGAACTACGAGCAGTACTTC
TRBV12-3/TRBV12-4	.	TRBD2	TRBJ2-1	CASRGTGLAAYNEQFF	TGTGCCAGCAGGGGAACCGGACTAGCAGCTTACAATGAGCAGTTCTTC
TRBV10-3	.	.	TRBJ1-3	CAINTPPNPVLAGNTIYF	TGTGCCATCAATACGCCTCCCAACCCAGTCCTGGCTGGAAACACCATATATTTT
TRBV10-3	.	.	TRBJ1-2	CAISDEQSVYGYTF	TGTGCCATCAGTGATGAACAATCGGTCTATGGCTACACCTTC
TRBV19	.	.	TRBJ1-1	CASSIQGDLNTEAFF	TGTGCCAGTAGTATCCAGGGTGACTTGAACACTGAAGCTTTCTTT
TRBV6-5	.	.	TRBJ1-2	CASSYGVDGYTF	TGTGCCAGCAGTTATGGGGTGGATGGCTACACCTTC
TRBV29-1	few	.	TRBJ2-1	CSVQRGNNEQFF	TGCAGCGTCCAAAGGGGGAACAATGAGCAGTTCTTC
TRBV7-7	few	.	TRBJ2-2	CASRDATNTGELFF	TGTGCCAGCAGGGACGCAACGAACACCGGGGAGCTGTTTTTT
TRBV7-6	.	TRBD1	TRBJ2-5	CASSGRDSQETQYF	TGTGCCAGCAGCGGCCGGGACAGCCAAGAGACCCAGTACTTC
TRBV29-1	.	TRBD1	TRBJ2-7	CSVAEQGQGNEQYF	TGCAGCGTCGCCGAACAGGGACAGGGGAACGAGCAGTACTTC